A selection of T cell receptor beta chains follows, all from one sample in a study of early T cells in non-severe SARS-CoV-2 infection. One entry per CDR3 protein, called by TCRdb with MiXCR from the 5' RACE reads. The data show 64,000 or so distinct CDR3 sequences, approximately 10% seen once. This specimen consisted of whole blood, obtained at baseline. These receptors were obtained from an adult who was a healthcare worker with PCR-confirmed SARS-CoV-2 infection or an uninfected control (not recorded which). Each CDR3 is given with its conserved first and last residue. The D gene is left open where the match is weak. Clone size, where shown, is once, few, many, or a class for clones that have expanded.

many	TRBJ2-1	NA	TRBV20-1	TGCAGTGCTAGATTGAGTGGGGGCAGGCAGAAGCCCTCCTACAATGAGCAGTTCTTC	CSARLSGGRQKPSYNEQFF
NA	TRBJ2-6	NA	TRBV29-1	TGCAGCGTTGGTTTTGGGGCCAACGTCCTGACTTTC	CSVGFGANVLTF
NA	TRBJ2-7	NA	TRBV12-3/TRBV12-4	TGTGCCAGCAGTTTACCTGGACAGAACCACGAGCAGTACTTC	CASSLPGQNHEQYF
NA	TRBJ1-2	TRBD1	TRBV30	TGTGCCTGGGGACGCAGGGGGGTCGGCTATGGCTACACCTTC	CAWGRRGVGYGYTF
few	TRBJ2-7	TRBD2	TRBV11-2	TGTGCCAGCAGCCCACTAGGCCTCGGCGGGGGGGCTTACGAGCAGTACTTC	CASSPLGLGGGAYEQYF
many	TRBJ1-2	NA	TRBV30	TGTGCCTGGACCTCTGAAAACTATGGCTACACCTTC	CAWTSENYGYTF
few	TRBJ1-6	NA	TRBV7-2	TGTGCCAGCAGCTTAAGACAAATTAATTCACCCCTCCACTTT	CASSLRQINSPLHF
NA	TRBJ2-7	NA	TRBV30	TGTGCCTGGGTGGGTAACGGGGGCTACGAGCAGTACTTC	CAWVGNGGYEQYF
NA	TRBJ2-5	TRBD1	TRBV4-2	TGTGCCAGCAGCCGTTCCGTCGGGACAGTTAATCAAGAGACCCAGTACTTC	CASSRSVGTVNQETQYF
many	TRBJ1-6	TRBD1	TRBV7-9	TGTGCTGGAGGCCCCGGGACAGGTGGTAATTCACCCCTCCACTTT	CAGGPGTGGNSPLHF
NA	TRBJ1-2	NA	TRBV30	TGTGCCTGGAGTCCAGACAGGCTTAACTATGGCTACACCTTC	CAWSPDRLNYGYTF
NA	TRBJ2-3	NA	TRBV9	TGTGCCAGCAGCGCCTTTAACACAGATACGCAGTATTTT	CASSAFNTDTQYF
few	TRBJ1-5	TRBD1	TRBV7-9	TGTGCCAGCAGCCATGGACAGGCTAATCAGCCCCAGCATTTT	CASSHGQANQPQHF
NA	TRBJ2-5	TRBD2	TRBV20-1	TGCAGTGCTGAAGGTTCCGGAGGGTTAGCGGGGGCAAAACCAGAGACCCAGTACTTC	CSAEGSGGLAGAKPETQYF
many	TRBJ2-2	NA	TRBV7-9	TGTGCCAGCTACCGAGGGAATACGAACACCGGGGAGCTGTTTTTT	CASYRGNTNTGELFF
many	TRBJ2-2	TRBD2	TRBV12-3/TRBV12-4	TGTGCCAGCAGATTAGCGGGGGGGCCATCCGGGGAGCTGTTTTTT	CASRLAGGPSGELFF
many	TRBJ2-1	NA	TRBV10-3	TGTGCCATCAGTAGCGGTGGGAGCTCCTACAATGAGCAGTTCTTC	CAISSGGSSYNEQFF
few	TRBJ2-1	TRBD1	TRBV7-9	TGTGCCAGCAGCCCAACCTGGACAGGGGGTAGAAGTGAGCAGTTCTTC	CASSPTWTGGRSEQFF
NA	TRBJ2-7	TRBD1	TRBV18	TGTGCCAGCTCACGGGGACAGGGAGTTAGGGAGCAGTACTTC	CASSRGQGVREQYF
NA	TRBJ2-2	TRBD1	TRBV10-1	TGCGCCAGCAGTGACGCCGGGACAGACACCGGGGAGCTGTTTTTT	CASSDAGTDTGELFF
NA	TRBJ2-2	TRBD1	TRBV6-1	TGTGCCAGCAGTGGGGGACAGGCGGACACCGGGGAGCTGTTTTTT	CASSGGQADTGELFF
many	TRBJ2-5	TRBD1	TRBV20-1	TGCAGTGCTAGAGTGGCAGGGGGTTGGCAAGAGACCCAGTACTTC	CSARVAGGWQETQYF
many	TRBJ2-1	NA	TRBV7-9	TGTGCCAGCAGCCGAAATGAGCAGTTCTTC	CASSRNEQFF
NA	TRBJ1-5	NA	TRBV12-3/TRBV12-4	TGTGCCAGCAGTCGAGGGGGCAATCAGCCCCAGCATTTT	CASSRGGNQPQHF
few	TRBJ1-1	NA	TRBV2	TGTGCCAGCGGAGGCGCCGGAACTGAAGCTTTCTTT	CASGGAGTEAFF
few	TRBJ2-5	TRBD1	TRBV6-1	TGTGCCAGCAGTGAAGTGGCAGGGGGCGAAGAGACCCAGTACTTC	CASSEVAGGEETQYF
many	TRBJ2-4	NA	TRBV5-4	TGTGCCAGCAGCTTGACTAGCGAGGGGGGCATTCAGTACTTC	CASSLTSEGGIQYF
few	TRBJ2-3	TRBD2	TRBV20-1	TGCAGTGCTAGAGAACCTAGCGGGGGGGAGAGCACAGATACGCAGTATTTT	CSAREPSGGESTDTQYF
few	TRBJ1-2	NA	TRBV10-2	TGCGCCAGCAGTGAGACACAAGGGGTCGGTAGCTATGGCTACACCTTC	CASSETQGVGSYGYTF
few	TRBJ2-7	NA	TRBV5-1	TGCGCCAGCAGCTTGAATGAATACGAGCAGTACTTC	CASSLNEYEQYF
NA	TRBJ1-2	NA	TRBV12-3/TRBV12-4	TGTGCCAGCAGTTTATTCGGGGACTATGGCTACACCTTC	CASSLFGDYGYTF
few	TRBJ2-6	NA	TRBV7-2	TGTGCCAGTGGTCCGCCCCGCTCTGGGGCCAACGTCCTGACTTTC	CASGPPRSGANVLTF